The 29 T cell receptor beta chains presented below share a single source sample, sequenced in a study of cytomegalovirus exposure and HLA in healthy donors. The PCR employed 60 Vbeta primers together with 13 Jbeta primers. The assay was immunoSEQ multiplex PCR, and TCRdb's table has in-frame clones only and misses some. The sample lists 150,000 or so clones, about three quarters seen once, with about 9.4% in the top ten. Sequencing input: PBMCs. The source is a man aged 25-45 years in good health and CMV-seropositive.

This clone occurred a few times. This rearrangement joins TRBV15 to TRBJ2-7; D ambiguous. The CDR3 loop spans 15 amino acids. Germline V gene data show CDR1 as LNHNV and CDR2 as YYDKDF (reference sequence). V was trimmed by 3 bases and J by 4 bases, leaving 16 bases between them. The CDR3 loop reads CATSSPPAPVYEQYF. The CDR3 DNA follows: TGTGCCACCAGCAGTCCGCCCGCCCCGGTTTACGAGCAGTACTTC. Full variable domain (remainder filled in from reference TRBV15 and TRBJ2-7): DAMVIQNPRYQVTQFGKPVTLSCSQTLNHNVMYWYQQKSSQAPKLLFHYYDKDFNNEADTPDNFQSRRPNTSFCFLDIRSPGLGDTAMYLCATSSPPAPVYEQYFGPGTRLTVT.

This rearrangement joins TRBV19 to TRBJ2-1; TRBD2 matches 10 bases. Germline values: CDR1 LNHDA, CDR2 SQIVND (reference sequence). The CDR3 spans 16 residues. The V and J ends lost 4 bases and 5 bases, in that order; junction bases with no gene match: 8. The CDR3 sequence is CASSTLAGEFHNEQFF. In DNA form, the CDR3 reads TGTGCCAGTAGTACCCTAGCGGGAGAGTTCCACAATGAGCAGTTCTTC. Based on the CDR3 plus reference TRBV19 and TRBJ2-1, the full variable domain is DGGITQSPKYLFRKEGQNVTLSCEQNLNHDAMYWYRQDPGQGLRLIYYSQIVNDFQKGDIAEGYSVSREKKESFPLTVTSAQKNPTAFYLCASSTLAGEFHNEQFFGPGTRLTVL.

The chain recombines TRBV7-2 with TRBJ2-2; D is uncertain. Per germline, CDR1 SGHTA and CDR2 FQGNSA. The CDR3 is 12 residues long. Trimming took 2 bases from V and 7 from J, leaving 5 bases between them. CDR3 in amino acids: CASSLFRGELFF. The CDR3 DNA sequence: TGTGCCAGCAGCTTATTCCGCGGGGAGCTGTTTTTT. Supplemented by reference TRBV7-2 and TRBJ2-2, the full variable domain reads GAGVSQSPSNKVTEKGKDVELRCDPISGHTALYWYRQSLGQGLEFLIYFQGNSAPDKSGLPSDRFSAERTGGSVSTLTIQRTQQEDSAVYLCASSLFRGELFFGEGSRLTVL.

This chain joins TRBV28 and TRBJ1-6; unclear D gene. Germline assignment: CDR1 MDHEN and CDR2 SYDVKM. Trimming cost V 4 bases and J 0 bases, with 7 bases left between them. The CDR3 runs 15 residues. CDR3 residues: CASSSAGSYNSPLHF. The CDR3 DNA reads TGTGCCAGCAGTTCCGCGGGCTCCTATAATTCACCCCTCCACTTT.

The chain couples TRBV27 to TRBJ1-4, with TRBD1 as a possible D gene (6 bases). Germline V CDR1 and CDR2: MNHEY, SMNVEV (reference sequence). Trimming shortened V by 2 bases and J by 14 bases, and 18 bases separated the two germline ends. This CDR3 comprises 14 residues. The CDR3 DNA is TGTGCCAGCAGTTTAAGGTGGACAGAGAAAAGGCTGTTTTTT. It translates to CASSLRWTEKRLFF.

V and J are TRBV19 and TRBJ1-5, with 7 bases lining up with TRBD1. The J segment lost 8 bases and the V segment lost 3 bases, leaving 10 bases of the junction unmatched. The CDR3 extends over 15 amino acids. CDR1 and CDR2 from the germline V gene are LNHDA and SQIVND (reference sequence). CDR3 nucleotides: TGTGCCAGTAGTATCAGTTACAGGGGTTTTGAGCCCCAGCATTTT. Protein: CASSISYRGFEPQHF.

V gene TRBV7-3 combines with J gene TRBJ2-7, with a possible D match to TRBD1 (5 bases). Germline V gene sequence: CDR1 SGHTA, CDR2 FQGTGA. Trimming shortened V by 4 bases and J by 3 bases, and 19 bases separated the two germline ends. The CDR3 consists of 16 residues. In DNA, the CDR3 is TGTGCCAGCAGCTCGATTCATACGGACACAGTCTACGAGCAGTACTTC. Translated: CASSSIHTDTVYEQYF.

The chain recombines TRBV6-4 with TRBJ1-1, with TRBD1 as a possible D gene (5 bases). CDR1 is MRHNA, CDR2 SNTAGT, per germline. The CDR3 totals 12 residues. The CDR3 DNA is TGTGTTAGAAGGGGCTTGAACACTGAAGCTTTCTTT. It is translated as CVRRGLNTEAFF.

This clone has a handful of counts. V gene TRBV4-2 combines with J gene TRBJ2-5; TRBD1 might be the D (8 bases). Germline CDR1 LGHNA, CDR2 YNFKEQ. Trimming removed 4 bases from V and 5 bases from J, with 20 bases in between. This CDR3 contains 16 residues. CDR3 bases: TGTGCCAGCAGCCGGGGAGGGAGCAGGGGGCGCGAGACCCAGTACTTC. This codes for CASSRGGSRGRETQYF.

V is TRBV6-1 and J is TRBJ1-1; D is uncertain. The germline V gene has CDR1 MNHNS and CDR2 SASEGT. The length of the CDR3 is 15 residues. Deletions cut 7 bases from V and 3 bases from J, with 18 bases between. This chain's CDR3 is CASIPRKTWDTEAFF. The DNA for the CDR3 is TGTGCCAGCATCCCCAGGAAGACCTGGGACACTGAAGCTTTCTTT.

This clone was seen only a few times. CDR3 nucleotides: TGTGCCAGCAGCTTGGACAGGGGGCGGACAGATACGCAGTATTTT. As protein: CASSLDRGRTDTQYF. V is TRBV7-2 and J is TRBJ2-3; 11 positions match TRBD1. The ends lost 3 bases at V and 3 bases at J; junction bases unmatched: 2. The CDR3 length is 15 residues. Germline CDR1 reads SGHTA; CDR2 reads FQGNSA.

The J gene is TRBJ2-1, the V gene TRBV11-3, with D perhaps TRBD2 (6 bases). Germline V gene lookup returns CDR1 SGHNT and CDR2 YENEEA. This CDR3 contains 15 residues. Trimming removed 2 bases at V and 9 bases at J, with 17 bases between. The CDR3 region has the DNA TGTGCCAGCAGCTTATCGGATGCCCTAGCGACTGAGCAGTTCTTC. As protein: CASSLSDALATEQFF. The entire variable domain, with the rest obtained from reference TRBV11-3 and TRBJ2-1, is as follows: EAGVVQSPRYKIIEKKQPVAFWCNPISGHNTLYWYLQNLGQGPELLIRYENEEAVDDSQLPKDRFSAERLKGVDSTLKIQPAELGDSAVYLCASSLSDALATEQFFGPGTRLTVL.

V gene TRBV25-1 combines with J gene TRBJ1-4; TRBD1 matches at 7 bases. V gave up 9 bases and J gave up 5 bases; unmatched junction bases: 3. The CDR3 totals 12 residues. CDR1 and CDR2 (germline): MGHDK, SYGVNS. The CDR3 sequence is CASKQGNEKLFF. The CDR3 coding sequence is TGTGCCAGTAAACAGGGGAATGAAAAACTGTTTTTT.

The chain links TRBV19 to TRBJ2-2; 7 positions match TRBD1. From germline, CDR1 is LNHDA and CDR2 SQIVND (reference sequence). The CDR3 length is 18 residues. Losses at the gene ends were 5 bases for V and 4 bases for J; bases not matched to a gene: 16. The CDR3 sequence: CASSLRQGTDSRTGELFF. The CDR3 coding sequence is TGTGCCAGTAGTTTAAGACAGGGAACGGATAGTCGCACCGGGGAGCTGTTTTTT.

This clone was counted between two and nine times. The chain has TRBV28 and TRBJ2-7, with 8 positions matching TRBD2. Germline assignment: CDR1 MDHEN and CDR2 SYDVKM. The length of the CDR3 is 19 residues. Germline trimming cut 6 bases from V and 4 bases from J; bases unmatched to any gene: 23. The CDR3 DNA reads TGTGCCAGCAGCCCCCTGGGGCCTCCGGTTGAGCGGGAGATTTACGAGCAGTACTTC. As protein: CASSPLGPPVEREIYEQYF.

V is TRBV5-1 and J is TRBJ2-7, with TRBD1 identical over 8 bases. With V trimmed by 4 bases and J by 1 base, 10 bases remained unmatched. The germline gives CDR1 SGHRS, CDR2 YFSETQ. This CDR3 has 16 amino acids. Written as DNA, the CDR3 is TGCGCCAGCAGCCCCAGGGGCGGACAGGGATCCTACGAGCAGTACTTC. Encoded protein: CASSPRGGQGSYEQYF.

The CDR3 region is CASSLHRDTEAFF. CDR3 DNA sequence: TGTGCCAGCAGTCTACACAGGGACACTGAAGCTTTCTTT. This rearrangement joins TRBV28 to TRBJ1-1, with a weak D call TRBD1 (6 bases). This CDR3 is 13 amino acids long. Germline CDR1 and CDR2: MDHEN and SYDVKM. V was clipped by 5 bases and J by 3 bases, with 10 bases between them.

Worth noting for this clone: This same CDR3 is encoded by further DNA sequences in the sample. The chain joins TRBV11-3 to TRBJ1-2; D perhaps matches TRBD1 (5 bases). Trimming pared 5 bases from V and 4 bases from J, leaving 11 bases between. Germline loops: CDR1 SGHNT, CDR2 YENEEA. There are 13 residues in the CDR3. This CDR3 is CASSQVGGYGYTF. CDR3 in DNA: TGTGCCAGCAGCCAAGTGGGGGGCTATGGCTACACCTTC.

This chain uses TRBV11-3 with TRBJ2-7, with TRBD2 as a possible D gene (5 bases). The V and J ends lost 3 bases and 6 bases respectively, with 18 bases between them. This CDR3 is built from 15 residues. Germline V gives CDR1 SGHNT, CDR2 YENEEA. DNA for the CDR3: TGTGCCAGCAGCTTTTTGAAGGGCCAAGGAGGCGAGCAGTACTTC. Protein product: CASSFLKGQGGEQYF.

J is TRBJ2-7 and V is TRBV2; 9 nucleotides align to TRBD2. Losses at the gene ends were 6 bases for V and 0 bases for J; bases not matched to a gene: 9. Germline V gene data show CDR1 as SNHLY and CDR2 as FYNNEI. The CDR3 covers 16 residues. CDR3 in DNA: TGTGCCAGCAGCGCACGGACTAGCGCGAGCTCCTACGAGCAGTACTTC. Protein: CASSARTSASSYEQYF.

The rearrangement joins TRBV19 to TRBJ1-2; 7 bases map to TRBD1. Losses at the gene ends were 7 bases for V and 7 bases for J; bases not matched to a gene: 9. Germline V gives CDR1 LNHDA, CDR2 SQIVND (reference sequence). The CDR3 has 13 residues. CDR3 sequence (DNA): TGTGCCAGTATCAAAAGACAGGGTTCTGGCTACACCTTC. Residues: CASIKRQGSGYTF.

This clone was seen only once. V gene TRBV5-5 combines with J gene TRBJ2-7; D may be TRBD2 (6 bases). Germline lookup yields CDR1 SGHKS and CDR2 YYEKEE (reference sequence). V lost 2 bases and J 2 bases, leaving 23 bases between the germline ends. This CDR3 spans 18 amino acids. CDR3 region: CASSFSLPFGRGTYEQYF. CDR3 DNA: TGTGCCAGCAGCTTTTCCCTCCCCTTCGGACGGGGGACCTACGAGCAGTACTTC.

The gene calls are TRBV10-2 and TRBJ1-2; 8 nucleotides agree with TRBD1. From germline, CDR1 is WSHSY and CDR2 SAAADI. The CDR3 contains 13 residues. Losses at the gene ends were 9 bases for V and 5 bases for J; bases not matched to a gene: 8. CDR3 in DNA: TGCGCCAGTGCACCGGGACAGGCGTATGGCTACACCTTC. Protein sequence: CASAPGQAYGYTF.

This clone appeared a few times. The rearrangement joins TRBV19 to TRBJ2-5; 7 positions agree with TRBD1. Germline CDR1 reads LNHDA; CDR2 reads SQIVND (reference sequence). J lost 3 bases, V lost 2 bases, and 3 bases had no gene match. CDR3 length: 14 residues. CDR3 amino acids: CASSITTGKETQYF. The DNA for the CDR3 is TGTGCCAGTAGTATAACGACAGGGAAAGAGACCCAGTACTTC.

The chain employs TRBV10-3 and TRBJ2-3; 11 bases line up with TRBD2. Trimming at V came to 2 bases and at J to 1 base, leaving 2 bases not matched to a gene. CDR3 size: 16 residues. Germline assignment: CDR1 ENHRY and CDR2 SYGVKD. The CDR3 nucleotides read TGTGCCATCAGTGAGATGGGACTAGCGGGCACAGATACGCAGTATTTT. As protein: CAISEMGLAGTDTQYF.

The chain carries TRBV18 and TRBJ2-5, with TRBD1 matching 8 bases. The CDR3 has 15 residues. Per the germline V gene, CDR1 is KGHSH and CDR2 is LQKENI. The ends lost 4 bases at V and 1 base at J; junction bases unmatched: 5. The CDR3, as DNA: TGTGCCAGCTCACGCCAGGGGGCGAGCCAAGAGACCCAGTACTTC. This translates into CASSRQGASQETQYF.

The chain links TRBV5-4 to TRBJ2-5; possible D gene TRBD2, 5 bases. The ends were cut back, 0 bases at V and 3 bases at J, with 9 bases in the middle. Germline-derived CDR1 and CDR2 are SGHNT and YYREEE (reference sequence). The CDR3 loop spans 14 amino acids. CDR3 amino acids: CASSLAGIEETQYF. CDR3 sequence (DNA): TGTGCCAGCAGCTTGGCGGGAATCGAAGAGACCCAGTACTTC.

This chain links TRBV30 with TRBJ2-5; D not certain. Germline CDR1 reads GTSNPN; CDR2 reads SVGIG (reference sequence). The length of the CDR3 is 14 residues. Trimming removed 2 bases from V and 2 bases from J, with 12 bases in between. DNA for the CDR3: TGTGCCTGGAGTCACTACGCGCTACAAGAGACCCAGTACTTC. It encodes CAWSHYALQETQYF.

The chain has TRBV21-1 and TRBJ2-3; the table's D call, TRBD2, was not checked against the DNA. TRBV21-1 is described as a pseudogene. This CDR3 comprises 17 residues. The CDR3 sequence is CASSKSSSGRGEDTQYF. The CDR3 nucleotides are TGTGCCAGCAGCAAATCAAGTAGCGGGAGGGGGGAGGATACGCAGTATTTT.